The rows below give T cell receptor beta chains drawn from one sample of a study of blood T cell repertoires in COVID-19. The method was immunoSEQ multiplex PCR; TCRdb's version includes in-frame clones alone and lacks a portion of them. The sample includes approximately 140,000 clones, around 83% of them seen just once. The sample comprised peripheral blood. The receptors were sampled from a woman aged 60-75 years with acute or convalescent COVID-19. Both conserved end residues are part of each CDR3. Fields, in order: J gene, clone size, CDR3 length, D gene, V gene, CDR3 DNA, CDR3 protein. The D gene is left open where the match is weak. The size entry is marked missing in some rows and otherwise reads once, few, many or a size class.

j_gene: TRBJ2-4; abundance: .; len: 13; d_gene: .; v_gene: TRBV15; CDR3nt: TGTGCCACCAGCAGTATGGCCAAAAACATTCAGTACTTC; CDR3aa: CATSSMAKNIQYF
j_gene: TRBJ1-2; abundance: .; len: 17; d_gene: TRBD1; v_gene: TRBV4-1; CDR3nt: TGCGCCAGCAGCCAAGATCAGGGAACAGGGGTGTCTAATGGCTACACCTTC; CDR3aa: CASSQDQGTGVSNGYTF
j_gene: TRBJ1-6; abundance: once; len: 14; d_gene: TRBD1; v_gene: TRBV15; CDR3nt: TGTGCCACCAGCAGGGGGACAGCCCTTTCACCCCTCCACTTT; CDR3aa: CATSRGTALSPLHF
j_gene: TRBJ2-7; abundance: many; len: 16; d_gene: .; v_gene: TRBV19; CDR3nt: TGTGCCAGTAGTATCTTGGCGGGGGACAAGTACTACGAGCAGTACTTC; CDR3aa: CASSILAGDKYYEQYF
j_gene: TRBJ2-7; abundance: .; len: 14; d_gene: TRBD2; v_gene: TRBV7-2; CDR3nt: TGTGCCAGCAGCGTAAATAGCGGGGGGGCCATGGGGTACTTC; CDR3aa: CASSVNSGGAMGYF
j_gene: TRBJ1-2; abundance: .; len: 13; d_gene: TRBD1; v_gene: TRBV3-1/TRBV3-2; CDR3nt: TGTGCCAGCAGCCAAACAGGGGGAAATGGCTACACCTTC; CDR3aa: CASSQTGGNGYTF
j_gene: TRBJ2-1; abundance: .; len: 15; d_gene: TRBD1; v_gene: TRBV27; CDR3nt: TGTGCCAGCAGCGGACAGGATTGGACCTACAATGAGCAGTTCTTC; CDR3aa: CASSGQDWTYNEQFF
j_gene: TRBJ2-3; abundance: .; len: 12; d_gene: TRBD2; v_gene: TRBV19; CDR3nt: TGTGCCAGTCGGGCGGGGGGACCAAGGCAGTATTTT; CDR3aa: CASRAGGPRQYF
j_gene: TRBJ2-1; abundance: .; len: 15; d_gene: TRBD2; v_gene: TRBV7-8; CDR3nt: TGTGCCAGCAGCCCTAAGGGGGCCCAGGGGACTAGCGGGTTCTTC; CDR3aa: CASSPKGAQGTSGFF
j_gene: TRBJ2-1; abundance: once; len: 14; d_gene: .; v_gene: TRBV12-5; CDR3nt: TGTGCTAGTGGTTTAGGACAGTCTGTGGATGAGCAGTTCTTC; CDR3aa: CASGLGQSVDEQFF
j_gene: TRBJ2-3; abundance: .; len: 17; d_gene: TRBD2; v_gene: TRBV28; CDR3nt: TGTGCCAGCAGTTCCGGGACTAGCGGGGGTCGGACAGATACGCAGTATTTT; CDR3aa: CASSSGTSGGRTDTQYF
j_gene: TRBJ2-2; abundance: .; len: 17; d_gene: .; v_gene: TRBV14; CDR3nt: TGTGCCAGCAGCCGCATAAAGGGGGTAGCGAACACCGGGGAGCTGTTTTTT; CDR3aa: CASSRIKGVANTGELFF
j_gene: TRBJ2-7; abundance: .; len: 14; d_gene: .; v_gene: TRBV2; CDR3nt: TGTGCCAGCAAAGCAAACTCGATCGCGTACGAGCAGTACTTC; CDR3aa: CASKANSIAYEQYF
j_gene: TRBJ1-1; abundance: .; len: 13; d_gene: .; v_gene: TRBV9; CDR3nt: TGTGCCAGCAGCGTAGCGGTGGGGGCGGGAGCTTTCTTT; CDR3aa: CASSVAVGAGAFF
j_gene: TRBJ2-2; abundance: .; len: 15; d_gene: .; v_gene: TRBV9; CDR3nt: TGTGCCAGCAGCGTAGGACAGATGAACACCGGGGAGCTGTTTTTT; CDR3aa: CASSVGQMNTGELFF
j_gene: TRBJ2-5; abundance: .; len: 15; d_gene: TRBD2; v_gene: TRBV3-1/TRBV3-2; CDR3nt: TGTGCCAGCAGCCAAGAAGGTCTAGCGGGGGGGACCCAGTACTTC; CDR3aa: CASSQEGLAGGTQYF
j_gene: TRBJ1-5; abundance: .; len: 14; d_gene: .; v_gene: TRBV20-1; CDR3nt: TGCAGTGCTAGTTTGGGCGGGTCTGGTCAGCCCCAGCATTTT; CDR3aa: CSASLGGSGQPQHF
j_gene: TRBJ1-4; abundance: .; len: 16; d_gene: .; v_gene: TRBV5-1; CDR3nt: TGCGCCAGCAGCTTGGCACCTCAGGGGAACATTGGAAAACTGTTTTTT; CDR3aa: CASSLAPQGNIGKLFF
j_gene: TRBJ2-3; abundance: .; len: 16; d_gene: TRBD2; v_gene: TRBV11-3; CDR3nt: TGTGCCAGCAGCCACGGACTAGCGGCTGGCACAGATACGCAGTATTTT; CDR3aa: CASSHGLAAGTDTQYF
j_gene: TRBJ2-1; abundance: few; len: 14; d_gene: TRBD1; v_gene: TRBV4-2; CDR3nt: TGTGCCAGCAGCCAACGGGACAGTTACAATGAGCAGTTCTTC; CDR3aa: CASSQRDSYNEQFF
j_gene: TRBJ2-7; abundance: .; len: 15; d_gene: .; v_gene: TRBV2; CDR3nt: TGTGCCAGCAGAGGTGCCCCGGGACTGAATTACGAGCAGTACTTC; CDR3aa: CASRGAPGLNYEQYF
j_gene: TRBJ2-7; abundance: .; len: 15; d_gene: TRBD1; v_gene: TRBV7-2; CDR3nt: TGTGCCAGCAGCTCTTTTAGCCAGGGGGCATACGAGCAGTACTTC; CDR3aa: CASSSFSQGAYEQYF
j_gene: TRBJ2-1; abundance: few; len: 14; d_gene: TRBD2; v_gene: TRBV18; CDR3nt: TGTGCCAGCTCACCCAGGACTAGCGGAAATGAGCAGTTCTTC; CDR3aa: CASSPRTSGNEQFF
j_gene: TRBJ2-1; abundance: .; len: 12; d_gene: .; v_gene: TRBV7-8; CDR3nt: TGTGCCAGCAGCCACGGGGACAATGAGCAGTTCTTC; CDR3aa: CASSHGDNEQFF
j_gene: TRBJ1-5; abundance: few; len: 15; d_gene: TRBD1; v_gene: TRBV18; CDR3nt: TGTGCCAGCTCACCATCGAGAACAGGGGATCAGCCCCAGCATTTT; CDR3aa: CASSPSRTGDQPQHF
j_gene: TRBJ1-4; abundance: .; len: 13; d_gene: .; v_gene: TRBV2; CDR3nt: TGTGCCAGCAGCGGTGACCCTCCCAGGTTGCTGTTTTTT; CDR3aa: CASSGDPPRLLFF
j_gene: TRBJ2-3; abundance: .; len: 15; d_gene: TRBD1; v_gene: TRBV6-5; CDR3nt: TGTGCCAGCTCAGACAGGGGGTTGGGCACAGATACGCAGTATTTT; CDR3aa: CASSDRGLGTDTQYF
j_gene: TRBJ2-2; abundance: .; len: 21; d_gene: TRBD2; v_gene: TRBV7-9; CDR3nt: TGTGCCAGCAGCATCCGGCCCGGGACTAGCGGGCGTCAGGTCCCCACCGGGGAGCTGTTTTTT; CDR3aa: CASSIRPGTSGRQVPTGELFF
j_gene: TRBJ2-2; abundance: .; len: 16; d_gene: .; v_gene: TRBV19; CDR3nt: TGTGCCAGTAGTATAGAGGGGGGGCGCAGAATCGGGGAGCTGTTTTTT; CDR3aa: CASSIEGGRRIGELFF
j_gene: TRBJ2-1; abundance: .; len: 17; d_gene: .; v_gene: TRBV7-8; CDR3nt: TGTGCCAGCAGCTTAGAACTTTTAGGAGGCTCCTACAATGAGCAGTTCTTC; CDR3aa: CASSLELLGGSYNEQFF
j_gene: TRBJ1-6; abundance: .; len: 15; d_gene: TRBD1; v_gene: TRBV10-2; CDR3nt: TGCGCCAGCAGGACAGGGGGCGCCGGGAATTCACCCCTCCACTTT; CDR3aa: CASRTGGAGNSPLHF
j_gene: TRBJ2-2; abundance: .; len: 18; d_gene: .; v_gene: TRBV7-3; CDR3nt: TGTGCCAGCAGCCGCCCCGGACACCAAAAAGGGGTTACCGGGGAGCTGTTTTTT; CDR3aa: CASSRPGHQKGVTGELFF
j_gene: TRBJ1-6; abundance: .; len: 14; d_gene: .; v_gene: TRBV6-5; CDR3nt: TGTGCCAGCAGAACAGGGAGCCATAATTCACCCCTCCACTTT; CDR3aa: CASRTGSHNSPLHF
j_gene: TRBJ2-7; abundance: .; len: 14; d_gene: TRBD1; v_gene: TRBV5-6; CDR3nt: TGTGCCAGCAGCCGGGGACAGGGGGCGGGCGAGCAGTACTTC; CDR3aa: CASSRGQGAGEQYF
j_gene: TRBJ2-7; abundance: .; len: 15; d_gene: .; v_gene: TRBV18; CDR3nt: TGTGCCAGCTCACCATTTCAGGGTTCTTCCTACGAGCAGTACTTC; CDR3aa: CASSPFQGSSYEQYF
j_gene: TRBJ2-1; abundance: .; len: 13; d_gene: .; v_gene: TRBV15; CDR3nt: TGTGCCACCAGCAGAGCAGGCGCCCAAAAGCAGTTCTTC; CDR3aa: CATSRAGAQKQFF
j_gene: TRBJ2-5; abundance: .; len: 15; d_gene: TRBD1; v_gene: TRBV6-5; CDR3nt: TGTGCCAGCGGCCGGAAGGGGGCCTACCAAGAGACCCAGTACTTC; CDR3aa: CASGRKGAYQETQYF
j_gene: TRBJ2-2; abundance: .; len: 17; d_gene: TRBD2; v_gene: TRBV10-3; CDR3nt: TGTGCCATCAGTGCACATACTAGCGGGGCGAACACCGGGGAGCTGTTTTTT; CDR3aa: CAISAHTSGANTGELFF
j_gene: TRBJ2-7; abundance: once; len: 14; d_gene: .; v_gene: TRBV2; CDR3nt: TGTGGGACCGGGGGGAACAGGGAGGATGACGAGCATTACTTC; CDR3aa: CGTGGNREDDEHYF
j_gene: TRBJ1-5; abundance: .; len: 18; d_gene: TRBD1; v_gene: TRBV28; CDR3nt: TGTGCCAGCAGTAGAACGACAGGGGGCACCTATAGCAATCAGCCCCAGCATTTT; CDR3aa: CASSRTTGGTYSNQPQHF
j_gene: TRBJ2-3; abundance: .; len: 16; d_gene: TRBD2; v_gene: TRBV9; CDR3nt: TGTGCCAGCAGCCCGCGGAGTAGCGGGGGGGTCGATACGCAGTATTTT; CDR3aa: CASSPRSSGGVDTQYF
j_gene: TRBJ2-1; abundance: .; len: 19; d_gene: TRBD2; v_gene: TRBV11-3; CDR3nt: TGTGCCAGCCGCTTAGGGGTGATTTTGGGCGGGGGGGCCGGAGATGAGCAGTTCTTC; CDR3aa: CASRLGVILGGGAGDEQFF